This T cell receptor beta chain emerged from a study of early T cells in non-severe SARS-CoV-2 infection (dated by TCRdb to 2020 to 2022). Some background on the complete study: Because TCR sequencing relied on bulk RNA taken from unsorted whole blood, pairing of alpha and beta chains was not possible. Overall study results and their limits: VDJdb matching was skewed toward anti-spike CD8 responses, so virus-specific expansions were likely underestimated and private and CD4 specificities were missed.

Receptors were amplified or captured by 5' RACE. This sample was sequenced with a NextSeq 500. Unique molecular identifiers were attached to individual cDNA molecules in the TCR library protocol so that sequencing error and PCR bias could be corrected. TCR alpha and beta chains were both sequenced, and the abundances of alpha and beta sequences in each sample were closely correlated with each other. Per the original workflow: Decombinator V4 was used to annotate TCR sequences for V gene, J gene and CDR3. Expanded TCRs were defined as changing significantly between any two time points under a Poisson model with p below 0.0001. TCR abundances were normalised to the total number of TCRs sequenced per sample and were expressed as counts per million. MAIT TCRs were defined by TRAV1-2 paired with TRAJ12, TRAJ20 or TRAJ33, and iNKT TCRs by TRAV10 paired with TRAJ18. A search of VDJdb, accessed on 1 November 2021, was run for TCRs annotated to CMV, EBV and SARS-CoV-2, with TCRs annotated for multiple antigens excluded. TCRdb handled the public reads itself, with Q25 trimming in fastp and clone calling in MiXCR, and kept productive beta chains. All rows with the same CDR3 protein become a single entry with the most common DNA and genes. The V and J calls and clone size are TCRdb's, not the authors'. The sample contains over 50,000 distinct CDR3 sequences, roughly 8% of them found a single time. The ten top clones hold roughly 4.2% of the sample.

In this sample, this clonotype turned up many times. What antigen it recognizes has not been identified. Nothing much larger sits one base from this clone, and base qualities are not available. This was a case-control study nested in a cohort of healthcare workers in London, UK, who had nasopharyngeal swab PCR tests and blood samples taken every week. Healthcare workers were recruited between 23 and 31 March 2020, during the week of the UK lockdown, and were followed weekly for up to roughly 15 weeks. CDR1 and CDR2 are drawn from the germline V gene: SGHVS, FQNEAQ. The V and J ends are trimmed by 2 bases and 0 bases, leaving 15 bases between them. The CDR3 measures 17 amino acids from cysteine to phenylalanine. Only CDR3 DNA is held: 51 bases, read in frame from base 1.

This TCR was recovered from an adult who was a healthcare worker with PCR-confirmed SARS-CoV-2 infection or an uninfected control (not recorded which). What was sequenced was whole blood. The chain joins TRBV7-8 to TRBJ2-3; the D call is tentative, TRBD1 or TRBD2, as each matches 5 bases. The nucleotides are TGTGCCAGCAGCTTATGGGGGAGACAGCAAAGCACAGATACGCAGTATTTT. Its translation reads: CASSLWGRQQSTDTQYF. Where the CDR3 stops, the reference TRBV7-8 and TRBJ2-3 genes take over; the full variable domain is GAGVSQSPRYKVAKRGQDVALRCDPISGHVSLFWYQQALGQGPEFLTYFQNEAQLDKSGLPSDRFFAERPEGSVSTLKIQRTQQEDSAVYLCASSLWGRQQSTDTQYFGPGTRLTVL.